The 14 T cell receptor beta chains below come from one sample, sequenced in a study of Graves' ophthalmopathy and Graves' hyperthyroidism. The study amplified TCR beta CDR3 regions using RNA transcripts. The first-round RT-PCR employed HTBI primers together with the Qiagen OneStep RT-PCR kit. A multiplex PCR was then performed as the second round. From the multiplex PCR reads, TCRdb called clonotypes with MiXCR, one entry per CDR3 protein. The profile covers nearly 400,000 distinct CDR3 sequences, with approximately 20% appearing a single time and around 1.5% taken by the ten largest. Sequencing used peripheral blood. Receptors were obtained from a young woman with Graves' ophthalmopathy.

The chain is built from TRBV5-1 and TRBJ2-5; D gene unclear. Between the trimmed V and J ends, which lost 8 bases and 1 base, there was a span of 9 bases. Germline loops: CDR1 SGHRS, CDR2 YFSETQ. The CDR3 is 12 amino acids. CDR3 bases: TGCGCCAGTAACACGGCCCAAGAGACCCAGTACTTC. Translating gives CASNTAQETQYF.

In this sample, this clonotype turned up many times. The chain recombines TRBV28 with TRBJ1-5; no reliable D call. V was trimmed by 2 bases and J by 11 bases, leaving 7 bases between them. Looked up from germline, CDR1 is MDHEN and CDR2 is SYDVKM. CDR3 length: 11 amino acids. The CDR3, as DNA: TGTGCCAGCAGTTTAGGGCAGGCCCAGCATTTT. This sequence encodes CASSLGQAQHF.

This clonotype was seen at least ten times. This sequence joins TRBV18 and TRBJ1-1; TRBD1 aligns across 8 bases. From germline, CDR1 is KGHSH and CDR2 LQKENI. This CDR3 comprises 16 residues. With V trimmed by 0 bases and J by 4 bases, 7 bases remained unmatched. The CDR3 bases are TGTGCCAGCTCACCACCGGGACAGGCTCGGAGCACTGAAGCTTTCTTT. Its protein is CASSPPGQARSTEAFF.

The table lists this clonotype with many counts. The chain couples TRBV15 to TRBJ2-7; D could derive from TRBD1 or TRBD2 (5 bases each). Trimming took 0 bases from V and 3 from J, leaving 15 bases between them. The CDR3 has 16 residues. Germline V CDR1 and CDR2: LNHNV, YYDKDF (reference sequence). In DNA form, the CDR3 reads TGTGCCACCAGCAGAGAAAGGGACGGACGACGCTACGAGCAGTACTTC. This sequence encodes CATSRERDGRRYEQYF.

The sample holds many counts of this clonotype. This chain joins TRBV12-3 or TRBV12-4 and TRBJ1-1, with D uncertain. The CDR3 spans 12 residues. V was trimmed by 7 bases and J by 8 bases, leaving 14 bases between them. CDR3: CASTPLGYEAFF. DNA for the CDR3: TGTGCCAGCACTCCCTTGGGCTACGAAGCTTTCTTT.

This clonotype was counted ten times or more. The chain combines TRBV7-2 with TRBJ1-2; possible D gene TRBD1, 6 bases. Germline V gene sequence: CDR1 SGHTA, CDR2 FQGNSA. The CDR3 has 15 amino acids. The germline V and J ends were trimmed by 5 bases and 5 bases, with 18 bases remaining between them. CDR3 region: CASSVRGAPPYGYTF. The CDR3 DNA reads as TGTGCCAGCAGCGTAAGGGGGGCCCCGCCGTATGGCTACACCTTC.

This clonotype showed up just once. This chain connects TRBV7-2 to TRBJ1-6, with 7 bases identical to TRBD1. The ends lost 3 bases at V and 6 bases at J; junction bases unmatched: 8. CDR1 and CDR2 from the germline V gene are SGHTA and FQGNSA. The CDR3 is 16 residues long. CDR3 coding DNA: TGTGCCAGCAGCTTGGGGACCGGGACAGTTAATTCACCCCTCCACTTT. This translates into CASSLGTGTVNSPLHF. The complete variable domain, with remaining parts taken from reference TRBV7-2 and TRBJ1-6, reads GAGVSQSPSNKVTEKGKDVELRCDPISGHTALYWYRQSLGQGLEFLIYFQGNSAPDKSGLPSDRFSAERTGGSVSTLTIQRTQQEDSAVYLCASSLGTGTVNSPLHFGNGTRLTVT.

Only a few counts were recorded for this clonotype. This chain's CDR3 is CASSQGPGGNNSPLHF. CDR3 DNA sequence: TGCGCCAGCAGCCAAGGGCCGGGGGGGAATAATTCACCCCTCCACTTT. V usage is TRBV4-1 and J usage is TRBJ1-6; D perhaps matches TRBD1 (5 bases). Between the trimmed V and J ends, which lost 1 base and 5 bases, there was a span of 12 bases. The CDR3 contains 16 residues. Germline-derived CDR1 and CDR2 are MGHRA and YSYEKL.

There are many counts of this clonotype. The J gene is TRBJ1-2, the V gene TRBV12-3 or TRBV12-4; 7 bases align to TRBD1. With V trimmed by 5 bases and J by 5 bases, 14 bases remained unmatched. This CDR3 comprises 16 residues. The CDR3 DNA follows: TGTGCCAGCAGTCCGGGGGGGGTACAGGGGAAGTATGGCTACACCTTC. Amino acid sequence: CASSPGGVQGKYGYTF.

This clonotype was counted at least ten times. This rearrangement joins TRBV11-1 to TRBJ2-2, with D possibly matching TRBD1 (6 bases). There are 16 residues in the CDR3. V was cut by 5 bases and J by 3 bases, with 16 bases left in between. Germline V gives CDR1 SGHAT, CDR2 FQDESV (reference sequence). CDR3 coding DNA: TGTGCCAGCAGCGCCCCGGGACACACTTACACCGGGGAGCTGTTTTTT. Residues: CASSAPGHTYTGELFF. The full variable domain, in which reference TRBV11-1 and TRBJ2-2 provide the parts outside the CDR3, is EAEVAQSPRYKITEKSQAVAFWCDPISGHATLYWYRQILGQGPELLVQFQDESVVDDSQLPKDRFSAERLKGVDSTLKIQPAELGDSAMYLCASSAPGHTYTGELFFGEGSRLTVL.

In its sample, this clonotype was seen many times. The J gene is TRBJ1-1, the V gene TRBV25-1; TRBD1 agrees at 9 bases. V gave up 4 bases and J gave up 8 bases; unmatched junction bases: 11. The CDR3 consists of 15 residues. The V gene's germline CDR1 is MGHDK and CDR2 SYGVNS. The CDR3 loop is CASSARDRAFGEAFF. The CDR3 DNA sequence: TGTGCCAGCAGTGCCCGGGACAGGGCCTTCGGGGAAGCTTTCTTT.

This clonotype has a count of ten or more. The J gene is TRBJ1-2, the V gene TRBV27; D is possibly TRBD1 (5 bases). The CDR3 contains 13 residues. The germline V gene has CDR1 MNHEY and CDR2 SMNVEV (reference sequence). Trimming shortened V by 4 bases and J by 4 bases, and 10 bases separated the two germline ends. CDR3 residues: CASSYGDGYGYTF. The CDR3 DNA sequence: TGTGCCAGCAGTTACGGGGACGGCTATGGCTACACCTTC.

The rearrangement links TRBV5-1 to TRBJ1-1; D is undetermined. Germline V gene sequence: CDR1 SGHRS, CDR2 YFSETQ. The CDR3 length is 13 residues. V gave up 6 bases and J gave up 3 bases, with 12 bases separating them. As DNA, the CDR3 is TGCGCCAGCAACGAACCTGGGTACACTGAAGCTTTCTTT. Translating it yields CASNEPGYTEAFF.

This clonotype was recorded many times. The chain has TRBV30 and TRBJ2-5; a possible D gene is TRBD1 (5 bases). Trimming left V 3 bases short and J 5 bases short, with 19 bases between. The germline V gene has CDR1 GTSNPN and CDR2 SVGIG (reference sequence). The CDR3 is 15 residues long. The CDR3 DNA sequence: TGTGCCTGGAGAGCCCCAAGCGCACCAGGGGAGACCCAGTACTTC. Residues: CAWRAPSAPGETQYF.